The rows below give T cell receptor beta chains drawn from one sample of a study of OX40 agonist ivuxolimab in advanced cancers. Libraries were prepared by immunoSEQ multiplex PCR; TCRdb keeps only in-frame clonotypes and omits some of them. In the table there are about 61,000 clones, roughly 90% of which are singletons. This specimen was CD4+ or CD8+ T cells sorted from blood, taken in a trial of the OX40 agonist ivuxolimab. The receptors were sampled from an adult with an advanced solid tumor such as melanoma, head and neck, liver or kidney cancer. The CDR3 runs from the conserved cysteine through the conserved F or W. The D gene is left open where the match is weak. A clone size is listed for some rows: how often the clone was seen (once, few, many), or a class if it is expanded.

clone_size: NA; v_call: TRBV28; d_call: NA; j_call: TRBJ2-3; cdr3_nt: TGTGCCAGCAGTTTGGGGGAGTCAGATACGCAGTATTTT; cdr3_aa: CASSLGESDTQYF
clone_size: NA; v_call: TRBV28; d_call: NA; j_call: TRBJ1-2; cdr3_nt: TGTGCCAGCAGTCCGGACATGTCCGATTATGGCTACACCTTC; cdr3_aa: CASSPDMSDYGYTF
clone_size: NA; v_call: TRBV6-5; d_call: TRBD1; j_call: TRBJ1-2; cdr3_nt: TGTGCCAGCAGTTACTCAGGGGGCGGCTATGGCTACACCTTC; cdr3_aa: CASSYSGGGYGYTF
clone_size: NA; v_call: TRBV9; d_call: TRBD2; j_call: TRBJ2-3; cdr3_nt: TGTGCCAGCAGTGAACCGGGAGGAACAGATACGCAGTATTTT; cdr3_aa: CASSEPGGTDTQYF
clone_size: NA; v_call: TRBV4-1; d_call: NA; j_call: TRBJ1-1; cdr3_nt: TGCGCCAGCAGGCTTACAGTGAACACTGAAGCTTTCTTT; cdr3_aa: CASRLTVNTEAFF
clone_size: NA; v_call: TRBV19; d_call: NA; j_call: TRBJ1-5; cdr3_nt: TGTGCCAGTAGTTGGATTGGAGGGGGAGGCAATCAGCCCCAGCATTTT; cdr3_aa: CASSWIGGGGNQPQHF
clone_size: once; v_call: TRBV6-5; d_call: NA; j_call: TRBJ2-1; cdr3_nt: TGTGCCAGCAGTTACGGGGGCCAGGGTGAGCAGTTCTTC; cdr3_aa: CASSYGGQGEQFF
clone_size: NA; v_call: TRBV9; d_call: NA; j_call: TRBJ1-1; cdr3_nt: TGTGCCAGCAGCCTCCAGGGTACGTCGACTGAAGCTTTCTTT; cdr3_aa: CASSLQGTSTEAFF
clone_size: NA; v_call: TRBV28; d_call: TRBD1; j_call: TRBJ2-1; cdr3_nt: TGTGCCAGCAGGACCCATGGGACAGGGGAGGACTCCGACAATGAGCAGTTCTTC; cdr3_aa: CASRTHGTGEDSDNEQFF
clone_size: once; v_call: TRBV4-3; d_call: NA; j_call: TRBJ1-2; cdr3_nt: TGCGCCAGCAGCCAAGATCTAATACCGGGCAGGGATGGCTACACCTTC; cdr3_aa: CASSQDLIPGRDGYTF
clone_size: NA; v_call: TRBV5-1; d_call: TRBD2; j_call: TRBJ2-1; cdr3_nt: TGCGCCAGCAGCTTGGCCTGGCTAGCGGGGAACAATGAGCAGTTCTTC; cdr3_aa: CASSLAWLAGNNEQFF
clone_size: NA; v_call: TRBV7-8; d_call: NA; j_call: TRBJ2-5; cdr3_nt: TGTGCCAGCAGCTTAGGTTTTATGATCGGGCAAGAGACCCAGTACTTC; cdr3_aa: CASSLGFMIGQETQYF
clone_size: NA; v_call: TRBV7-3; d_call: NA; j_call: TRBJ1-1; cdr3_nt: TGTGCCAGCAGCTGGGTGGGTAGGGGTGACACTGAAGCTTTCTTT; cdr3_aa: CASSWVGRGDTEAFF
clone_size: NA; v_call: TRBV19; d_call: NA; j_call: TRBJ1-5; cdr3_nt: TGTGCCAGTAGTCTATACAGGGACAATCAGCCCCAGCATTTT; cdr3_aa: CASSLYRDNQPQHF
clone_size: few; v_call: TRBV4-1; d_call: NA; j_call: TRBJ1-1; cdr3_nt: TGCGCCAGCAGCCAACTAGGCACTGAAGCTTTCTTT; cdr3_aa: CASSQLGTEAFF
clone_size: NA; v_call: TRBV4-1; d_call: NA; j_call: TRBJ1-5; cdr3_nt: TGCGCCAGCAGCCAATTTGGGAATCAGCCCCAGCATTTT; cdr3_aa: CASSQFGNQPQHF
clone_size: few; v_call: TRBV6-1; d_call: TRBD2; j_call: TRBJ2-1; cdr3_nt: TGTGCCAGCAGTGATTTTTGGCTAGCGGGGGACAATGAGCAGTTCTTC; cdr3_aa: CASSDFWLAGDNEQFF